Below, one T cell receptor (beta chain) is given with its context. Its antigen remains unknown. This entry belongs to a study of post-analysis software for immune sequencing data. Study-wide results and limits: TRBV segments more frequent in patients than in controls numbered about five and included TRBV5-6, TRBV5-1 and TRBV20-1.

V was clipped by 4 bases and J by 7 bases; unmatched bases: 6. CDR3 size: 14 residues. Germline values: CDR1 SNHLY, CDR2 FYNNEI. Unique molecular identifiers were present in the TCR beta cDNA libraries. One entry per CDR3 protein results from TCRdb running MiXCR on the PCR reads. The sample has about 820,000 distinct CDR3 sequences, 53% seen once. The sequenced sample consisted of blood. The chain uses TRBV2 and TRBJ2-2; 7 bases fit TRBD1. The source of this sequence is a girl under 18 with multiple sclerosis. For the CDR3, the DNA is TGTGCCAGCAGTGTCACAGGGGTCGGCGGGGAGCTGTTTTTT. This encodes CASSVTGVGGELFF.